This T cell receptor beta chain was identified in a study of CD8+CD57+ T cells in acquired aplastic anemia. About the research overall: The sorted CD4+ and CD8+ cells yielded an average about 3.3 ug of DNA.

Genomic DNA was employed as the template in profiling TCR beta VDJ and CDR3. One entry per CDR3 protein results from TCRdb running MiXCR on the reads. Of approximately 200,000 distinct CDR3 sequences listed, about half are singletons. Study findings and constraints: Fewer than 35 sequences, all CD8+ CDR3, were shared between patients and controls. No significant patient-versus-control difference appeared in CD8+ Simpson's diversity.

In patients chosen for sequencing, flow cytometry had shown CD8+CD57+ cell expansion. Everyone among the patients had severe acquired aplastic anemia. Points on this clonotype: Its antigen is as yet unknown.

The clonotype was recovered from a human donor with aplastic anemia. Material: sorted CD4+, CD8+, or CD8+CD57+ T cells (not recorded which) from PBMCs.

CDR3 in amino acids: CASSYRGGLNTGELFF. CDR3 sequence (DNA): TGTGCCAGCAGTTACCGAGGGGGATTAAACACCGGGGAGCTGTTTTTT. The chain links TRBV6-5 to TRBJ2-2; D possibly corresponds to TRBD1 (6 bases). Trimming stripped 2 bases from V and 2 bases from J, with 12 bases between. Germline CDR1 and CDR2: MNHEY and SVGAGI. The CDR3 is 16 amino acids.